This passage covers 29 T cell receptor beta chains from one sample sequenced in a study of early T cells in non-severe SARS-CoV-2 infection. One entry per CDR3 protein, called by TCRdb with MiXCR from the 5' RACE reads. The sample comprises tens of thousands of distinct CDR3 sequences, less than 8% of which are singletons, and 6.5% to 9% rests with the top ten. The sequencing sample was made of whole blood. Receptor source: an adult who was a healthcare worker with PCR-confirmed SARS-CoV-2 infection or an uninfected control (not recorded which).

This clonotype was seen a few times. The CDR3 DNA follows: TGTGCCAGCAGCTTGGGGCTAGGCACAGATACGCAGTATTTT. This encodes CASSLGLGTDTQYF. The chain has TRBV5-5 and TRBJ2-3; D is unresolved. V lost 0 bases and J lost 1, with 6 bases in between. CDR1 and CDR2 (germline): SGHKS, YYEKEE (reference sequence). The CDR3 covers 14 residues.

This clonotype came up many times. CDR3 amino acids: CASSLSGYEQYF. The DNA for the CDR3 is TGTGCCAGCAGCCTTAGCGGGTACGAGCAGTACTTC. The chain is built from TRBV7-9 and TRBJ2-7; TRBD2 agrees at 7 bases. The CDR3 has 12 amino acids. CDR1 and CDR2 from the germline V gene are SEHNR and FQNEAQ (reference sequence). Trimming removed 5 bases from V and 4 bases from J; junction bases left unmatched: 2.

At least ten counts were recorded for this clonotype. The V and J genes are TRBV30 and TRBJ1-2, with 9 bases fitting TRBD1. Germline values: CDR1 GTSNPN, CDR2 SVGIG (reference sequence). CDR3 length equals 13 residues. V lost 4 bases and J lost 4; bases outside the gene matches: 4. The CDR3 sequence: CAWTGTGIYGYTF. As DNA, the CDR3 is TGTGCCTGGACCGGGACAGGGATCTATGGCTACACCTTC.

The chain carries TRBV7-2 and TRBJ2-1; 11 positions match TRBD1. J gave up 7 bases and V 5 bases, and 13 bases lay outside the gene matches. Germline V gives CDR1 SGHTA, CDR2 FQGNSA. The CDR3 is 17 residues long. The CDR3 bases are TGTGCCAGCAGCCCCCACTCTCCGGGACAGGGGGTAAATGAGCAGTTCTTC. Its translation is CASSPHSPGQGVNEQFF.

The chain carries TRBV27 and TRBJ1-1; D perhaps matches TRBD1 (5 bases). The CDR3 is made up of 12 amino acids. V dropped 3 bases and J dropped 8 bases, with 10 bases sitting between them. CDR1 and CDR2 from the germline V gene are MNHEY and SMNVEV (reference sequence). CDR3 sequence (DNA): TGTGCCAGCAGTTTCCCAGGGTTGGAAGCTTTCTTT. It translates to CASSFPGLEAFF.

This clonotype appeared a few times. The chain links TRBV6-6 to TRBJ2-7, with 8 bases matching TRBD1. CDR1 and CDR2 (germline): MNHNY, SVGAGI (reference sequence). This CDR3 is 13 amino acids long. The V segment lost 6 bases and the J segment 6 bases; nucleotides outside the gene matches: 7. CDR3 amino acids: CASRGQGVVEQYF. CDR3 DNA sequence: TGTGCCAGCAGAGGACAGGGCGTAGTCGAGCAGTACTTC.

This clonotype was found many times. The chain joins TRBV27 to TRBJ2-2; no definite D call. The CDR3 length is 13 residues. Germline assignment: CDR1 MNHEY and CDR2 SMNVEV (reference sequence). Trimming took 5 bases from V and 6 from J, leaving 10 bases between them. The CDR3 region has the DNA TGTGCCAGCAGTCCGACGCGTCCCGGGGAGCTGTTTTTT. This gives the protein CASSPTRPGELFF.

The V call is TRBV9, the J call TRBJ2-1; the D gene is possibly TRBD2 (6 bases). The V gene lost 0 bases and the J gene lost 4 bases, with 11 bases spanning the gap. The germline gives CDR1 SGDLS, CDR2 YYNGEE. The CDR3 runs to 15 residues. CDR3 in amino acids: CASSVVGSMYNEQFF. In DNA form, the CDR3 reads TGTGCCAGCAGCGTAGTCGGGAGCATGTACAATGAGCAGTTCTTC.

The chain has TRBV11-2 and TRBJ2-5; D is ambiguous. The CDR3 runs 11 residues. V lost 9 bases and J 2 bases, leaving 7 bases between the germline ends. CDR1 is SGHAT, CDR2 FQNNGV, per germline. The CDR3 DNA is TGTGCCAGTGGAAAGCAAGAGACCCAGTACTTC. It encodes CASGKQETQYF. The complete variable domain, with remaining parts taken from reference TRBV11-2 and TRBJ2-5, reads EAGVAQSPRYKIIEKRQSVAFWCNPISGHATLYWYQQILGQGPKLLIQFQNNGVVDDSQLPKDRFSAERLKGVDSTLKIQPAKLEDSAVYLCASGKQETQYFGPGTRLLVL.

At least ten counts were recorded for this clonotype. J is TRBJ1-5 and V is TRBV10-1; 7 positions agree with TRBD1. Losses at the gene ends were 8 bases for V and 7 bases for J; bases not matched to a gene: 11. This CDR3 region has 14 residues. Germline V CDR1 and CDR2: WNHNN, SYGVQD (reference sequence). CDR3 region: CASLEDRAHQPQHF. The DNA for the CDR3 is TGCGCCAGCTTGGAAGACAGGGCTCACCAGCCCCAGCATTTT.

Many counts were recorded for this clonotype. V gene TRBV6-1 combines with J gene TRBJ1-1; D possibly corresponds to TRBD1 (5 bases). This CDR3 spans 16 amino acids. The germline CDR1 and CDR2 sequences are MNHNS and SASEGT. The V gene lost 5 bases and the J gene lost 3 bases, with 19 bases spanning the gap. The CDR3 coding sequence is TGTGCCAGCAGTATAACAGGCGGTCGGGGGGACACTGAAGCTTTCTTT. This codes for CASSITGGRGDTEAFF.

The V and J genes are TRBV7-9 and TRBJ2-1; D is perhaps TRBD2 (5 bases). The CDR3 has 14 residues. From germline, CDR1 is SEHNR and CDR2 FQNEAQ (reference sequence). Trimming shortened V by 4 bases and J by 7 bases, and 14 bases separated the two germline ends. CDR3 nucleotides: TGTGCCAGCAGCTCCTCCGGACGGGAAAATGAGCAGTTCTTC. Amino acid sequence: CASSSSGRENEQFF.

This clonotype was seen at least ten times. Here the CDR3 DNA reads TGTGCCAGCAGCCTTTCCCCGACAGGGTCCACCGGGGAGCTGTTTTTT. Residues: CASSLSPTGSTGELFF. The genes are TRBV11-2 and TRBJ2-2; 7 bases are a match to TRBD1. CDR3 size: 16 residues. Germline V gene data show CDR1 as SGHAT and CDR2 as FQNNGV. The junction had 10 bases not matched to a gene; V was cut back by 5 bases and J by 4 bases.

The chain combines TRBV4-2 with TRBJ2-1, with 7 bases aligning to TRBD2. The CDR3 is 15 amino acids. Germline CDR1 and CDR2: LGHNA and YNFKEQ. Losses at the gene ends were 3 bases for V and 9 bases for J; bases not matched to a gene: 11. Here the CDR3 reads CASSQREASGAEQFF. The CDR3 coding sequence is TGTGCCAGCAGCCAGAGGGAGGCTAGCGGCGCTGAGCAGTTCTTC.

This clonotype was detected only once. J is TRBJ2-7 and V is TRBV6-2 or TRBV6-3; D is undetermined. This CDR3 has 14 residues. The V and J ends lost 5 bases and 0 bases respectively, with 11 bases between them. Germline assignment: CDR1 MNHEY and CDR2 SVGEGT. The CDR3 loop is CASSISRSSYEQYF. For the CDR3, the DNA is TGTGCCAGCAGTATCTCTAGAAGCTCCTACGAGCAGTACTTC.

About this clonotype itself: Compared with germline, one end of the junction differs, possibly owing to a read error. This chain joins TRBV6-2 or TRBV6-3 and TRBJ2-6; a possible D gene is TRBD1 (5 bases). The CDR3 is 15 residues long. The germline V gene has CDR1 MNHEY and CDR2 SVGEGT. The CDR3 DNA reads as TGTGCCAGCAGCGAAGCAGGGTCTGGGACCAACGTCCTGACTTTC. Translating gives CASSEAGSGTNVLTF.

CDR3 bases: TGTGCCAGCAGCGCCGACCCGGGACTACCCCATACCGGGGAGCTGTTTTTT. Translation: CASSADPGLPHTGELFF. The chain couples TRBV9 to TRBJ2-2, with 7 bases lining up with TRBD2. Germline loops: CDR1 SGDLS, CDR2 YYNGEE. The CDR3 runs to 17 residues. V shed 3 bases, J shed 5 bases, and the junction held 13 bases outside the gene matches.

Concerning this clonotype itself: A much larger clone sits a single nucleotide away, making a read error possible. The CDR3 nucleotides read TGTGCCAGCAACCAAGTATCGGGGGGGAGCACAGATACGCAGTATTTT. It encodes CASNQVSGGSTDTQYF. The gene calls are TRBV3-1 and TRBJ2-3, with 8 bases lining up with TRBD2. The germline gives CDR1 LGHDT, CDR2 YNNKEL (reference sequence). The CDR3 spans 16 residues.

The table lists this clonotype with many counts. The J gene is TRBJ2-7, the V gene TRBV29-1, with D maybe TRBD1 (5 bases). V was clipped by 1 base and J by 3 bases, with 13 bases between them. CDR1 and CDR2 (germline): SQVTM, ANQGSEA. The length of the CDR3 is 14 residues. The CDR3, as DNA: TGCAGCGTTGAAGTTGTAGGGGCTCACTACGAGCAGTACTTC. This gives the protein CSVEVVGAHYEQYF.

This clonotype came up a few times. CDR3 coding DNA: TGCGCCAGCAGTGGATCCGGGACAGGGACCTACGAGCAGTACTTC. Translated, it gives CASSGSGTGTYEQYF. The rearrangement links TRBV10-1 to TRBJ2-7, with 9 bases lining up with TRBD1. The germline gives CDR1 WNHNN, CDR2 SYGVQD (reference sequence). CDR3 length: 15 residues. The junction had 6 bases not matched to a gene; V was cut back by 4 bases and J by 2 bases.

The gene calls are TRBV6-6 and TRBJ2-3, with 8 bases lining up with TRBD2. Trimming at V came to 3 bases and at J to 4 bases, leaving 12 bases not matched to a gene. The CDR3 is 17 amino acids. The germline V gene has CDR1 MNHNY and CDR2 SVGAGI (reference sequence). In DNA form, the CDR3 reads TGTGCCAGCAGTTATGGGAAGGTGGGCGGGAGGTCAGATACGCAGTATTTT. It specifies CASSYGKVGGRSDTQYF.

This clonotype was counted ten times or more. The chain has TRBV29-1 and TRBJ1-1; the D is unclear. The CDR3 is 13 amino acids. V dropped 5 bases and J dropped 11 bases, with 21 bases sitting between them. Germline CDR1 reads SQVTM; CDR2 reads ANQGSEA. The CDR3 DNA reads as TGCAGCGTTCACCGGACTTATCCCCCCGAGGCTTTCTTT. Translation: CSVHRTYPPEAFF.

About this clonotype itself: A much larger clone lies one base from this, so it may be a read error. This chain connects TRBV19 to TRBJ2-1; TRBD2 might be the D (5 bases). This CDR3 is built from 16 residues. The germline gives CDR1 LNHDA, CDR2 SQIVND (reference sequence). V lost 3 bases and J 6 bases, leaving 18 bases between the germline ends. The CDR3 nucleotides are TGTGCCAGTAGTATCGGACGGGATCTGGTCTTCAATGAGCAGTTCTTC. This sequence encodes CASSIGRDLVFNEQFF. The entire variable domain, with the rest obtained from reference TRBV19 and TRBJ2-1, is as follows: DGGITQSPKYLFRKEGQNVTLSCEQNLNHDAMYWYRQDPGQGLRLIYYSQIVNDFQKGDIAEGYSVSREKKESFPLTVTSAQKNPTAFYLCASSIGRDLVFNEQFFGPGTRLTVL.

This clonotype was seen only a few times. The V gene is TRBV19, the J gene TRBJ2-1; 11 bases match TRBD2. Germline CDR1 is LNHDA and CDR2 is SQIVND (reference sequence). The J segment lost 4 bases and the V segment lost 4 bases, leaving 3 bases of the junction unmatched. The CDR3 is 15 amino acids. This CDR3 is CASSRGTSGYNEQFF. The CDR3 DNA sequence: TGTGCCAGTAGTAGAGGGACTAGCGGATACAATGAGCAGTTCTTC.

This clonotype was seen a handful of times. The chain recombines TRBV29-1 with TRBJ1-2; D unclear. Looked up from germline, CDR1 is SQVTM and CDR2 is ANQGSEA. Trimming took 4 bases from V and 2 from J, leaving 8 bases between them. CDR3 size: 12 residues. The CDR3 spells CSVVSENYGYTF. CDR3 nucleotides: TGCAGCGTTGTGTCCGAAAACTATGGCTACACCTTC. The full variable domain, completed using reference TRBV29-1 and TRBJ1-2, is SAVISQKPSRDICQRGTSLTIQCQVDSQVTMMFWYRQQPGQSLTLIATANQGSEATYESGFVIDKFPISRPNLTFSTLTVSNMSPEDSSIYLCSVVSENYGYTFGSGTRLTVV.

This clonotype was seen ten or more times. The rearrangement links TRBV20-1 to TRBJ2-5; TRBD2 matches 7 bases. Germline lookup yields CDR1 DFQATT and CDR2 SNEGSKA (reference sequence). This CDR3 contains 13 residues. The J segment lost 2 bases and the V segment lost 7 bases, leaving 7 bases of the junction unmatched. The CDR3 is CSVPWRGQETQYF. The CDR3 DNA reads TGCAGTGTCCCCTGGCGGGGGCAAGAGACCCAGTACTTC.

A few counts support this clonotype. The chain couples TRBV14 to TRBJ2-3; no firm D call. CDR1 and CDR2 (germline): SGHDN, FVKESK. The CDR3 is 12 amino acids. Trimming pared 1 base from V and 6 bases from J, leaving 5 bases between. This chain's CDR3 is CASSQVVDTQYF. In DNA form, the CDR3 reads TGTGCCAGCAGCCAAGTGGTGGATACGCAGTATTTT.

J is TRBJ1-5 and V is TRBV6-5; tentatively, D is TRBD1 (5 bases). This CDR3 region has 15 residues. The V end lost 6 bases, the J end lost 0 bases, and 12 bases lay between the germline ends. Germline V CDR1 and CDR2: MNHEY, SVGAGI. The CDR3, as DNA: TGTGCCAGCAGGCTACAGGACAATAGCAATCAGCCCCAGCATTTT. As protein: CASRLQDNSNQPQHF.

This clonotype showed up many times. V gene TRBV15 combines with J gene TRBJ2-1, with a weak D call TRBD2 (7 bases). The CDR3 runs 15 residues. Trimming removed 7 bases from V and 4 bases from J, with 17 bases in between. Germline values: CDR1 LNHNV, CDR2 YYDKDF (reference sequence). DNA of the CDR3: TGTGCCACCACCCCTTTGGGAGGGGGGTACAATGAGCAGTTCTTC. This gives the protein CATTPLGGGYNEQFF.